A selection of T cell receptor beta chains follows, all from one sample in a study of blood T cell repertoires in COVID-19. Assay used: immunoSEQ multiplex PCR; TCRdb lists only in-frame clones, some missing. The sample consists of about 130,000 clones, 86% of them appearing once. The specimen was PBMCs or T cells enriched from blood (not recorded which). These receptors originate from a woman in her forties or fifties who had recovered from COVID-19. The CDR3 runs from the conserved cysteine through the conserved F or W.

v_call: TRBV12-3/TRBV12-4
j_call: TRBJ1-2
cdr3_aa: CASRVQGFYTF

v_call: TRBV5-1
j_call: TRBJ2-6
cdr3_aa: CASSPRATGGDSGANVLTF

v_call: TRBV5-1
j_call: TRBJ2-4
cdr3_aa: CASSLGGNIQYF

v_call: TRBV6-5
j_call: TRBJ1-1
cdr3_aa: CASRWRQGGAFF

v_call: TRBV7-9
j_call: TRBJ2-3
cdr3_aa: CASSRTSGASTDTQYF

v_call: TRBV6-5
j_call: TRBJ1-5
cdr3_aa: CASSRTGGINQPQHF

v_call: TRBV25-1
j_call: TRBJ2-7
cdr3_aa: CAATGTDYEQYF

v_call: TRBV5-6
j_call: TRBJ2-5
cdr3_aa: CASTKDRSYEDKETQYF

v_call: TRBV19
j_call: TRBJ1-4
cdr3_aa: CASSSGLGKLFF

v_call: TRBV19
j_call: TRBJ2-4
cdr3_aa: CASSIGERGAKNIQYF

v_call: TRBV7-2
j_call: TRBJ2-7
cdr3_aa: CASSVRDRVFFEQYF

v_call: TRBV3-1/TRBV3-2
j_call: TRBJ1-2
cdr3_aa: CASSQGAGPYGYTF